This is a list of T cell receptor beta chains from one sample in a study of OX40 agonist ivuxolimab in advanced cancers. The protocol was immunoSEQ multiplex PCR, while the TCRdb copy is restricted to in-frame clones and leaves out a portion. The sample gives tens of thousands of clones, roughly 80% of which show up once; 1.9% is in the top ten. The source material was CD4+ or CD8+ T cells sorted from blood, sampled in a trial of the OX40 agonist ivuxolimab. These receptors all stem from an adult with an advanced solid tumor such as melanoma, head and neck, liver or kidney cancer. Both conserved end residues are part of each CDR3. Fields, in order: D gene, V gene, clone size, J gene, CDR3 protein, CDR3 DNA. A D gene is named only where the DNA matches it firmly. Size is stated for part of the rows, as once, few or many counts, or as a class when the clone is expanded.

TRBD1	TRBV18	NA	TRBJ1-1	CASSRPGQGVFEAFF	TGTGCCAGCTCCCGACCGGGACAGGGTGTCTTTGAAGCTTTCTTT
TRBD1	TRBV7-6	NA	TRBJ2-5	CASSANRGKETQYF	TGTGCCAGCAGCGCAAACAGGGGAAAGGAGACCCAGTACTTC
NA	TRBV10-3	NA	TRBJ1-4	CATSTGDRNEKLFF	TGTGCCACCTCGACCGGGGATAGGAATGAAAAACTGTTTTTT
TRBD2	TRBV7-2	once	TRBJ2-7	CASSLERSRTSGAYEQYF	TGTGCCAGCAGCTTAGAAAGAAGTCGGACTAGTGGAGCCTACGAGCAGTACTTC
NA	TRBV11-3	NA	TRBJ1-1	CASSPGGGRDTEAFF	TGTGCCAGCAGCCCAGGTGGGGGCAGGGACACTGAAGCTTTCTTT
TRBD2	TRBV5-5	NA	TRBJ2-5	CASSLTLGTSGETQYF	TGTGCCAGCAGCTTGACCCTGGGGACTAGCGGAGAGACCCAGTACTTC
TRBD1	TRBV11-2	NA	TRBJ2-5	CASSLNERQGGQETQYF	TGTGCCAGCAGCCTGAACGAACGACAGGGGGGACAAGAGACCCAGTACTTC
NA	TRBV5-1	NA	TRBJ1-5	CASSLFPGANGNQPQHF	TGCGCCAGCAGCTTGTTTCCGGGGGCGAATGGTAATCAGCCCCAGCATTTT
NA	TRBV6-5	NA	TRBJ1-1	CASSYGQLNTEAFF	TGTGCCAGCAGTTACGGGCAGTTGAACACTGAAGCTTTCTTT
NA	TRBV2	NA	TRBJ2-3	CASGGEGADTQYF	TGTGCCAGCGGAGGGGAAGGGGCAGATACGCAGTATTTT
NA	TRBV5-1	NA	TRBJ2-4	CASSLRPADIQYF	TGCGCCAGCAGCTTGCGGCCAGCAGACATTCAGTACTTC
NA	TRBV6-5	NA	TRBJ2-5	CASSGGAPHQETQYF	TGTGCCAGCAGTGGAGGGGCTCCACACCAAGAGACCCAGTACTTC
NA	TRBV21-1	NA	TRBJ1-1	CASSKGGDNTEAFF	TGTGCCAGCAGCAAGGGGGGGGATAACACTGAAGCTTTCTTT
TRBD2	TRBV7-9	NA	TRBJ2-3	CASRGLAGRTDTQYF	TGTGCCAGCAGAGGACTAGCGGGCCGCACAGATACGCAGTATTTT
TRBD1	TRBV7-3	few	TRBJ1-1	CASSFPVDRVNTEAFF	TGTGCCAGCAGCTTTCCCGTGGACAGGGTGAACACTGAAGCTTTCTTT
TRBD1	TRBV5-6	once	TRBJ2-3	CASSPEAGQGHTQYF	TGTGCCAGCAGCCCGGAAGCGGGACAGGGACATACGCAGTATTTT
TRBD1	TRBV19	NA	TRBJ1-2	CASSITAQGQGLGYTF	TGTGCCAGTAGTATCACCGCCCAGGGACAGGGCCTGGGCTACACCTTC
NA	TRBV5-1	NA	TRBJ1-1	CASSSTGNTEAFF	TGCGCCAGCAGCTCGACAGGGAACACTGAAGCTTTCTTT
NA	TRBV9	NA	TRBJ1-2	CASSVSTAPLYGYTF	TGTGCCAGCAGCGTATCGACAGCCCCTCTCTATGGCTACACCTTC
NA	TRBV15	once	TRBJ2-2	CATSRGRGALTGELFF	TGTGCCACCAGCAGAGGGAGAGGGGCCTTAACCGGGGAGCTGTTTTTT
NA	TRBV5-5	NA	TRBJ2-1	CASSPVEGHYNEQFF	TGTGCCAGCAGCCCTGTCGAGGGACACTACAATGAGCAGTTCTTC
TRBD2	TRBV15	NA	TRBJ2-4	CATSRDSPSGTNIAKNIQYF	TGTGCCACCAGCAGAGATAGTCCTAGCGGGACGAATATAGCCAAAAACATTCAGTACTTC
NA	TRBV5-1	NA	TRBJ2-3	CASSILGHDTDTQYF	TGCGCCAGCAGCATCCTAGGACACGACACAGATACGCAGTATTTT
NA	TRBV13	NA	TRBJ2-1	CASSQPEPWNEQFF	TGTGCCAGCAGCCAACCGGAGCCTTGGAATGAGCAGTTCTTC
NA	TRBV9	NA	TRBJ2-3	CASSVEARGDTQYF	TGTGCCAGCAGCGTAGAGGCTCGGGGGGATACGCAGTATTTT
TRBD2	TRBV5-1	once	TRBJ2-1	CASSLAAGGSNNEQFF	TGCGCCAGCAGCTTGGCTGCGGGAGGGTCAAACAATGAGCAGTTCTTC
TRBD1	TRBV11-2	NA	TRBJ1-1	CASSWDRGNTEAFF	TGTGCCAGCAGCTGGGACAGGGGGAACACTGAAGCTTTCTTT
TRBD2	TRBV14	NA	TRBJ2-7	CASSQATGTSGTASSGDDTYEQYF	TGTGCCAGCAGCCAAGCTACCGGGACTAGCGGGACCGCAAGTTCGGGGGATGATACCTACGAGCAGTACTTC
NA	TRBV25-1	NA	TRBJ2-2	CASTAGDWTGELFF	TGTGCCAGCACCGCAGGGGATTGGACCGGGGAGCTGTTTTTT
NA	TRBV7-8	NA	TRBJ1-3	CASSSQRNTIYF	TGTGCCAGCAGCTCCCAGCGGAACACCATATATTTT
NA	TRBV2	NA	TRBJ2-7	CASRVGASAAYEQYF	TGTGCCAGCAGGGTCGGGGCCTCCGCCGCCTACGAGCAGTACTTC
TRBD1	TRBV18	NA	TRBJ2-4	CASSPENRGPIQYF	TGTGCCAGCTCACCGGAGAACAGGGGACCCATTCAGTACTTC
NA	TRBV5-4	once	TRBJ2-2	CASSFPDGSGELFF	TGTGCCAGCAGCTTCCCCGACGGGTCCGGGGAGCTGTTTTTT
NA	TRBV4-3	NA	TRBJ1-1	CASSQGYVGGTRAFF	TGCGCCAGCAGCCAAGGATACGTGGGGGGGACGCGAGCTTTCTTT
NA	TRBV30	NA	TRBJ1-1	CAWRNNRVEAFF	TGTGCCTGGAGAAATAACAGGGTTGAAGCTTTCTTT
NA	TRBV7-3	NA	TRBJ1-2	CASSLEQGYGYTF	TGTGCCAGCAGCTTAGAACAAGGCTATGGCTACACCTTC